One and the same sample provided the 7 T cell receptor beta chains below, sequenced in a study of siplizumab effects on memory and regulatory T cells. The data were produced by immunoSEQ multiplex PCR, yet TCRdb's version contains in-frame clones alone and is incomplete. The sample has 100,000 to 120,000 clones; just under 95% are singletons. Material for sequencing was CD4+ T cells sorted from blood. The receptors were sampled from a human donor in good health.

The chain recombines TRBV2 with TRBJ2-5; possibly TRBD1 or TRBD2 for D (5 bases each). Germline assignment: CDR1 SNHLY and CDR2 FYNNEI. CDR3 length: 14 residues. V was pared by 10 bases and J by 4 bases, with 19 bases between. CDR3 region: CATARGVGPETQYF. CDR3 bases: TGTGCCACCGCACGCGGAGTGGGACCAGAGACCCAGTACTTC. The variable domain in full, completed from reference TRBV2 and TRBJ2-5, reads EPEVTQTPSHQVTQMGQEVILRCVPISNHLYFYWYRQILGQKVEFLVSFYNNEISEKSEIFDDQFSVERPDGSNFTLKIRSTKLEDSAMYFCATARGVGPETQYFGPGTRLLVL.

The chain uses TRBV20-1 and TRBJ1-2; D is unclear. Germline CDR1 and CDR2: DFQATT and SNEGSKA (reference sequence). Trimming took 4 bases from V and 6 from J, leaving 9 bases between them. The CDR3 spans 11 residues. CDR3 region: CSAIPGDGYTF. Here the CDR3 DNA reads TGCAGTGCTATCCCGGGAGATGGCTACACCTTC.

The rearrangement uses TRBV5-4 and TRBJ2-1; D unresolved. V was pared by 0 bases and J by 3 bases, with 4 bases between. Per germline, CDR1 SGHNT and CDR2 YYREEE (reference sequence). CDR3 size: 13 residues. The CDR3 loop reads CASSLAYYNEQFF. The CDR3 DNA follows: TGTGCCAGCAGCTTGGCCTACTACAATGAGCAGTTCTTC.

The chain employs TRBV2 and TRBJ2-2; 7 positions match TRBD2. Trimming took 2 bases from V and 6 from J; bases not matched to a gene: 9. This CDR3 contains 16 residues. CDR1 is SNHLY and CDR2 is FYNNEI in the germline V gene. The CDR3, as DNA: TGTGCCAGCAGTGAATTGAGCGGGGTTTTGGCCGGGGAGCTGTTTTTT. This encodes CASSELSGVLAGELFF.

This clone has a handful of counts. The chain employs TRBV30 and TRBJ1-5; the D is unclear. This CDR3 has 13 residues. V lost 1 base and J lost 5, with 9 bases in between. In germline, CDR1 is GTSNPN, CDR2 SVGIG (reference sequence). The CDR3 bases are TGTGCCTGGAGTGACCACGCCGATCAGCCCCAGCATTTT. Amino acid sequence: CAWSDHADQPQHF.

The chain joins TRBV10-1 to TRBJ2-2; TRBD1 aligns across 11 bases. The CDR3 loop spans 16 amino acids. V lost 1 base and J lost 6; bases outside the gene matches: 4. CDR1 is WNHNN, CDR2 SYGVQD, per germline (reference sequence). CDR3 sequence: CASSEWTGGQAGELFF. The CDR3 DNA follows: TGCGCCAGCAGTGAGTGGACAGGGGGCCAGGCCGGGGAGCTGTTTTTT.

This clone was picked up one time. The rearrangement joins TRBV18 to TRBJ2-5, with D possibly TRBD2 on 6 matching bases. Deletions cut 2 bases from V and 7 bases from J, with 14 bases between. Germline values: CDR1 KGHSH, CDR2 LQKENI. The CDR3 is 14 residues long. The CDR3 region has the DNA TGTGCCAGCTCACCAGCGGGCGGGGCAACGACCCAGTACTTC. Translating it yields CASSPAGGATTQYF.